This T cell receptor (beta chain) was documented in a study of CD8 T cells in ankylosing spondylitis. General study points: One TCR beta motif, made up of under ten highly homologous variants, appeared characteristic of ankylosing spondylitis blood. Researchers reportedly found disease-linked clones significantly enriched in matched ankylosing spondylitis synovial fluid.

This clonotype has ten or more counts. Its antigen is as yet unknown. Trimming removed 2 bases from V and 1 base from J, with 11 bases in between. Looked up from germline, CDR1 is LGHNA and CDR2 is YSLEER. The CDR3 extends over 15 amino acids. Quantitative molecular-barcoded 5'-RACE generated the TCR beta libraries. In TCRdb, the 5' RACE reads were re-called with MiXCR into one record per CDR3 protein. The table records approximately 290,000 distinct CDR3 sequences, around 21% of them present only once. Material for sequencing was blood, either unsorted or a sorted T cell fraction (not recorded which). The V call is TRBV4-3, the J call TRBJ1-1, with D perhaps matching TRBD1 (6 bases). This clonotype was sampled from a female donor with ankylosing spondylitis or in good health (not recorded which). CDR3 sequence (DNA): TGCGCCAGCAGCCAACCTGGGACAACGAACACTGAAGCTTTCTTT. It specifies CASSQPGTTNTEAFF.